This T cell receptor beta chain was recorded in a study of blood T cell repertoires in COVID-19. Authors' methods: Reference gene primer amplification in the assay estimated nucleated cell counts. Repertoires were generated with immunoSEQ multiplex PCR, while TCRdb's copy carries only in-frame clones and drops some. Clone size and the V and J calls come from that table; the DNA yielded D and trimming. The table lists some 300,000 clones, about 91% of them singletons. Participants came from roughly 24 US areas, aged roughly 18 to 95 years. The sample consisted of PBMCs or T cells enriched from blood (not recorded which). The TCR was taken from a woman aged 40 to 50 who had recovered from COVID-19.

The CDR3 loop reads CSVDKDRAGTEAFF. For the CDR3, the DNA is TGCAGCGTTGACAAGGACAGGGCGGGCACTGAAGCTTTCTTT. The chain combines TRBV29-1 with TRBJ1-1; 8 bases fit TRBD1. Germline CDR1 SQVTM, CDR2 ANQGSEA. The J segment lost 4 bases and the V segment lost 3 bases, leaving 7 bases of the junction unmatched. This CDR3 has 14 amino acids.